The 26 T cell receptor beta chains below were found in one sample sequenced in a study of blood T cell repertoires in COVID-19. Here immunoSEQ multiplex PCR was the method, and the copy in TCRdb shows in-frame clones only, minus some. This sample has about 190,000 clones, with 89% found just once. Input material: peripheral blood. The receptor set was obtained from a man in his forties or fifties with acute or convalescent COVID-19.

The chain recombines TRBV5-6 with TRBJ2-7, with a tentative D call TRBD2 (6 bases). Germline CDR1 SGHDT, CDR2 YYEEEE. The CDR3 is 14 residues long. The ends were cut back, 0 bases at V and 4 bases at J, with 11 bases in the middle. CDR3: CASSLVEGGYEQYF. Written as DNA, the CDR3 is TGTGCCAGCAGCTTGGTGGAGGGCGGATACGAGCAGTACTTC.

The CDR3 here is CASSPRGTGELFF. The CDR3 region has the DNA TGTGCCAGCAGCCCCAGGGGTACCGGGGAGCTGTTTTTT. The J gene is TRBJ2-2, the V gene TRBV6-5, with TRBD1 as a possible D gene (6 bases). Trimming stripped 6 bases from V and 5 bases from J, with 10 bases between. Germline CDR1 and CDR2: MNHEY and SVGAGI. The CDR3 has 13 residues.

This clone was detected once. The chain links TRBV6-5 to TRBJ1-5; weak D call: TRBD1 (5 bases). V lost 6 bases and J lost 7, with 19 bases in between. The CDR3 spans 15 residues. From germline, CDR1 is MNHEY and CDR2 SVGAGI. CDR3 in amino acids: CASRAKPWGTQPQHF. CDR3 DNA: TGTGCCAGCAGAGCTAAGCCCTGGGGCACGCAGCCCCAGCATTTT.

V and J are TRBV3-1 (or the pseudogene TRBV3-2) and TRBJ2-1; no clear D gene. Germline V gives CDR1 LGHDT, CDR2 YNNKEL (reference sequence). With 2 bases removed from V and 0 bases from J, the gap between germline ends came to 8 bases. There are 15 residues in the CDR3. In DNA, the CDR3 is TGTGCCAGCAGCCAACGACTCGACTCCTACAATGAGCAGTTCTTC. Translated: CASSQRLDSYNEQFF.

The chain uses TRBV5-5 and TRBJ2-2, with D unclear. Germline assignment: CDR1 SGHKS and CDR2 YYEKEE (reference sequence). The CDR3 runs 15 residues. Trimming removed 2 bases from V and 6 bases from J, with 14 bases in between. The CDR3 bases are TGTGCCAGCAGCTTAAACCCCGGGTATTCCGGGGAGCTGTTTTTT. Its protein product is CASSLNPGYSGELFF.

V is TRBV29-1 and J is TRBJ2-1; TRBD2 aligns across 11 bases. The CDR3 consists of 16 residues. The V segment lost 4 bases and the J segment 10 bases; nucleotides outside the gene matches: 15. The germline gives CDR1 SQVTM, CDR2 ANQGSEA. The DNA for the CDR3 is TGCAGCGTTGTGCGACTAGCGGGGACTCCAGAAGGGGAGCAGTTCTTC. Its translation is CSVVRLAGTPEGEQFF.

CDR3 in DNA: TGTGCCAGCAGCTTAGTGACTTATAATTCACCCCTCCACTTT. Its translation: CASSLVTYNSPLHF. V is TRBV7-2 and J is TRBJ1-6; no clear D gene. The germline CDR1 and CDR2 sequences are SGHTA and FQGNSA. Trimming took off 1 base at V and 4 bases at J, with 5 bases between the two ends. The CDR3 contains 14 residues.

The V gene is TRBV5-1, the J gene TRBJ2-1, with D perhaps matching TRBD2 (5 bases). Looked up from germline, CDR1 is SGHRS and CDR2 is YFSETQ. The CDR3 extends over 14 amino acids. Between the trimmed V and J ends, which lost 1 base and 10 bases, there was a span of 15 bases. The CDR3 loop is CASSLTQLGWEQFF. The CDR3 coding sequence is TGCGCCAGCAGCTTGACCCAACTAGGCTGGGAGCAGTTCTTC.

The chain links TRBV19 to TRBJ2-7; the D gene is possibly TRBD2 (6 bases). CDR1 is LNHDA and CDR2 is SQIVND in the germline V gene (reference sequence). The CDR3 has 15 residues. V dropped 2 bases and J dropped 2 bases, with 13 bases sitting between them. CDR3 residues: CASSIRGGSPYEQYF. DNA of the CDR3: TGTGCCAGTAGTATAAGGGGAGGCAGTCCCTACGAGCAGTACTTC.

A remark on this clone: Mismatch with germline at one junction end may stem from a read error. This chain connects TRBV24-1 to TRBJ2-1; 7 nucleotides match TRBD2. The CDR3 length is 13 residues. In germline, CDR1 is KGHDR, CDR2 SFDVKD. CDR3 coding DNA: TGTGCCACCAGGGGGGGGACCTATAATGAGCAGTTCTTC. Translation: CATRGGTYNEQFF.

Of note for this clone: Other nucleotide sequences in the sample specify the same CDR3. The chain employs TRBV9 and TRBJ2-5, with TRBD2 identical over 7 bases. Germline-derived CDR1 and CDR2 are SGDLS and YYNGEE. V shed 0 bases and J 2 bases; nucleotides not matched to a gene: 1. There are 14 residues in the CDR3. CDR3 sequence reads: CASSVVGGQETQYF. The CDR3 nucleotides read TGTGCCAGCAGCGTAGTGGGGGGGCAAGAGACCCAGTACTTC.

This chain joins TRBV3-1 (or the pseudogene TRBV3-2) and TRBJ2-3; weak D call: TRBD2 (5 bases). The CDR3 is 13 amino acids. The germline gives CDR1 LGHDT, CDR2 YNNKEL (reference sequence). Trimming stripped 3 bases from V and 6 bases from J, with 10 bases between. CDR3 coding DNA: TGTGCCAGCAGCCAGGACTTAAGGGATACGCAGTATTTT. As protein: CASSQDLRDTQYF.

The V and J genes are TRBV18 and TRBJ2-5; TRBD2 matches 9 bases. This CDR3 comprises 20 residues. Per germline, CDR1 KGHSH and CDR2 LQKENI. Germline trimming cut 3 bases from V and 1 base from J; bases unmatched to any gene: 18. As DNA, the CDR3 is TGTGCCAGCTCACCCCGGGACGGCCTGGCTAGCGGGGTTCTCCAAGAGACCCAGTACTTC. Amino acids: CASSPRDGLASGVLQETQYF. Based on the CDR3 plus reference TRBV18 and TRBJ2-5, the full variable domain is NAGVMQNPRHLVRRRGQEARLRCSPMKGHSHVYWYRQLPEEGLKFMVYLQKENIIDESGMPKERFSAEFPKEGPSILRIQQVVRGDSAAYFCASSPRDGLASGVLQETQYFGPGTRLLVL.

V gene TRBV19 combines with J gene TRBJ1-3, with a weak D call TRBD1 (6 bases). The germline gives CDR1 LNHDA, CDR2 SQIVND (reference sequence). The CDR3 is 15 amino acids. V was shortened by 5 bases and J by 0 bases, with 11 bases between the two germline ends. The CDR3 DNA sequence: TGTGCCAGTAGTTCTGGACAGAGCTCTGGAAACACCATATATTTT. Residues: CASSSGQSSGNTIYF.

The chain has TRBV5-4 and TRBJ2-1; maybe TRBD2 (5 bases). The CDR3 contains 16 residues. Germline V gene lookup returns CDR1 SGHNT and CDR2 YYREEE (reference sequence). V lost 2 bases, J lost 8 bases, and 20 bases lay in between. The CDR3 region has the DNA TGTGCCAGCAGCTTCCCTAGGACCCCCGGAGGAGATGAGCAGTTCTTC. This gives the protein CASSFPRTPGGDEQFF.

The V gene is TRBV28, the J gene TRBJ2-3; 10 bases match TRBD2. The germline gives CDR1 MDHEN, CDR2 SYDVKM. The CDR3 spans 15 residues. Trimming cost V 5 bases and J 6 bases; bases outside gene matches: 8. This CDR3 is CASSPLAGVRDTQYF. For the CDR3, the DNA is TGTGCCAGCAGTCCCCTAGCGGGGGTACGGGATACGCAGTATTTT.

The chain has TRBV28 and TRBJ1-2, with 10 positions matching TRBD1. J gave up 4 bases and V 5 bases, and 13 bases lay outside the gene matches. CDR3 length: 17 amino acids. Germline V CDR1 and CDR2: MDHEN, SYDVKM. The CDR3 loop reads CASSPSPGQGKLYGYTF. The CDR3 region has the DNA TGTGCCAGCAGTCCCAGCCCGGGACAGGGGAAACTCTATGGCTACACCTTC.

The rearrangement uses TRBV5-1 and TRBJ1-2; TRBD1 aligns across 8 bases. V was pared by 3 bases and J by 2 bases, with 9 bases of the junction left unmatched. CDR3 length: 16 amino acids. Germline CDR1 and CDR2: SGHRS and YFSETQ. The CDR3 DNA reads TGCGCCAGCAGCTCCACCCAGGACAGGGCAAACTATGGCTACACCTTC. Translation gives CASSSTQDRANYGYTF.

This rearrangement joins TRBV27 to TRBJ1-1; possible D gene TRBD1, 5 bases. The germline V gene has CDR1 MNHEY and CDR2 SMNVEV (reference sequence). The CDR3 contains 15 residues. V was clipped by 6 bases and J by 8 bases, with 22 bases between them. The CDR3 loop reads CASREGSSTVAEAFF. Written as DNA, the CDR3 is TGTGCCAGCAGGGAGGGGTCTTCCACGGTCGCCGAAGCTTTCTTT.

CDR3 sequence reads: CASSIRPSSYEQYF. For the CDR3, the DNA is TGTGCCAGTAGTATACGCCCCAGCTCCTACGAGCAGTACTTC. This rearrangement joins TRBV19 to TRBJ2-7, with D unclear. CDR1 is LNHDA, CDR2 SQIVND, per germline (reference sequence). This CDR3 is 14 amino acids long. V lost 2 bases and J 0 bases, leaving 8 bases between the germline ends.

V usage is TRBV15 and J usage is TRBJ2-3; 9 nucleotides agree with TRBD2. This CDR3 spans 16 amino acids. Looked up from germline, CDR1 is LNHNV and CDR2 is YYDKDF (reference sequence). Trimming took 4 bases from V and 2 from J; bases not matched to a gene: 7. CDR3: CATSTRLAVYTDTQYF. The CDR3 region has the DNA TGTGCCACCAGCACACGACTAGCGGTGTACACAGATACGCAGTATTTT.

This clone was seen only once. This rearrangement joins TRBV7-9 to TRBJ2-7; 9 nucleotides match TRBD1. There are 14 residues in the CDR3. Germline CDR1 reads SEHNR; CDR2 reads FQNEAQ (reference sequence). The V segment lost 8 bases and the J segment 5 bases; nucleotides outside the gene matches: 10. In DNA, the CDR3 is TGTGCCAGCGGTTCGACCGGGACAGGGAACGAGCAGTACTTC. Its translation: CASGSTGTGNEQYF.

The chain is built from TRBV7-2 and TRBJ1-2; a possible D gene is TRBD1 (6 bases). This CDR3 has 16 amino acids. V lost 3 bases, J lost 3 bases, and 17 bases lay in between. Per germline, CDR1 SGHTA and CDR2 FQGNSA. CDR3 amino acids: CASSFFGTSLYYGYTF. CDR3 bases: TGTGCCAGCAGCTTTTTCGGGACATCACTTTACTATGGCTACACCTTC.

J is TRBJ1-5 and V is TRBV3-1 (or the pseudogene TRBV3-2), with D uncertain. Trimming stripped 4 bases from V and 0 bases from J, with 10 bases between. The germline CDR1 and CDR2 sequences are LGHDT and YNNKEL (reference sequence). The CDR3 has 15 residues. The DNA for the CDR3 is TGTGCCAGCAGCCTAGGCGGGAATAGCAATCAGCCCCAGCATTTT. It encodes CASSLGGNSNQPQHF.

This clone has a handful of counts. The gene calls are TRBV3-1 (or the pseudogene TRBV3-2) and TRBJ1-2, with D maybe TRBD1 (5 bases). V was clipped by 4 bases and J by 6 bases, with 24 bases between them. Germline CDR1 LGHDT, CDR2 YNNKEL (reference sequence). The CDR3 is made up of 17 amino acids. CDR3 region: CASSRTPRGAERDGYTF. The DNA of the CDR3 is TGTGCCAGCAGCCGAACCCCTAGGGGCGCCGAACGGGATGGCTACACCTTC.

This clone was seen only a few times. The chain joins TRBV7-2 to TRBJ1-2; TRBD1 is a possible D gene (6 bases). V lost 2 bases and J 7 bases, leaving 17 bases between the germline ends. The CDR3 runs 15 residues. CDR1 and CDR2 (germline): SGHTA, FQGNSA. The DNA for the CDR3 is TGTGCCAGCAGCTTATTCCTCGGGACACCGATTGGCTACACCTTC. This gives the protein CASSLFLGTPIGYTF.